This T cell receptor beta chain was sequenced in a study of T cells after yellow fever vaccination. Germline trimming cut 2 bases from V and 2 bases from J; bases unmatched to any gene: 5. Germline lookup yields CDR1 SGHTA and CDR2 FQGTGA. The length of the CDR3 is 15 residues. This clonotype was detected a few times. TCR cDNA was made by 5'RACE template switching, adding a universal primer site and UMIs. In TCRdb, the 5' RACE reads were re-called with MiXCR into one record per CDR3 protein. The sample holds about 120,000 distinct CDR3 sequences, around 15% seen once. This sequence originates from a man aged 18-30 years who received the YFV17D yellow fever vaccine. The sequencing here drew on CD8+ T cells sorted from PBMCs, taken 5 days after the yellow fever booster vaccination. The chain employs TRBV7-3 and TRBJ2-5; 7 bases agree with TRBD2. CDR3 in amino acids: CASSLSPGGQETQYF. CDR3 in DNA: TGTGCCAGCAGCTTATCTCCGGGGGGACAAGAGACCCAGTACTTC.